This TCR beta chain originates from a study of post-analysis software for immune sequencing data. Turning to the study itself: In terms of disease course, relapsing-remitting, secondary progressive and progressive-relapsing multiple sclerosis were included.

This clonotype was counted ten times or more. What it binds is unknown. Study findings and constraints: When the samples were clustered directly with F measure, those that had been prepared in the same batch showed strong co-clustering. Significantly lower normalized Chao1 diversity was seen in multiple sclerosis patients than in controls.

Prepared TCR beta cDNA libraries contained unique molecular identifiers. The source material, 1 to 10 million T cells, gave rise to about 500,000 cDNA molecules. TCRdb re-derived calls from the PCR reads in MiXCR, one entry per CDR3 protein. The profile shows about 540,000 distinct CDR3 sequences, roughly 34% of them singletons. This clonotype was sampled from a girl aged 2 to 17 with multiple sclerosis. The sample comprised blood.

As DNA, the CDR3 is TGTGCCATCAGTGAGCCAAATCCCACTAGTCGGCCCTACAATGAGCAGTTCTTC. Residues: CAISEPNPTSRPYNEQFF. V gene TRBV10-3 combines with J gene TRBJ2-1; a possible D gene is TRBD2 (5 bases). Trimming shortened V by 2 bases and J by 2 bases, and 19 bases separated the two germline ends. This CDR3 has 18 residues. The V gene's germline CDR1 is ENHRY and CDR2 SYGVKD.